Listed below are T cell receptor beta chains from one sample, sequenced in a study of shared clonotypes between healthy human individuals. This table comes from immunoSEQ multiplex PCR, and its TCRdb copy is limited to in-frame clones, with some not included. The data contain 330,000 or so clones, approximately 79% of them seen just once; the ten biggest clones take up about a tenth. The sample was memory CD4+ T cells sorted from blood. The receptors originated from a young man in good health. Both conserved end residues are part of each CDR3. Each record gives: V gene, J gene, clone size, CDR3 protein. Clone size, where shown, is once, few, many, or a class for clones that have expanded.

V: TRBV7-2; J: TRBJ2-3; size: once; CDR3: CASSLGLAGDSDTQYF
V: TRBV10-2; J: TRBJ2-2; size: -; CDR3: CASSEPGLAGIFGELFF
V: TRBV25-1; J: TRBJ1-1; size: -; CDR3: CASSPRERGETEAFF
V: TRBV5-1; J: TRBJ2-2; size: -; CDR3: CASFVDTGELFF
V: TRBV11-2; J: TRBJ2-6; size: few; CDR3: CASTRTVSGANVLTF
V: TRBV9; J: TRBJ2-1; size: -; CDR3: CASSVKLREVNNEQFF
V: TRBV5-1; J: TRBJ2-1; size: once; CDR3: CASSYTRETYNEQFF
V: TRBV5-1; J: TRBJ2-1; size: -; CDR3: CASSPGQGVSNEQFF
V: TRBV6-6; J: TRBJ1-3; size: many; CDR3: CASSYSDKQGNTIYF
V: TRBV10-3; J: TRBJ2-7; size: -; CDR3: CATWTSGSLYEQYF